The 5 T cell receptor beta chains below all came from one sample that was sequenced in a study of naive and memory T cell subsets. Amplification of ligated cDNA took four PCR rounds with SP2 and nested alpha and beta constant primers. MiXCR, applied by TCRdb to the UMI-ligation and nested PCR reads, yields one record per CDR3 protein. Of 30,000 to 35,000 distinct CDR3 sequences in the sample, about 6.7% were seen once. Sample treatment: skin biopsy from PPD injection site in Mantoux-positive individual. A UMI-containing oligonucleotide was joined by 3' ligation to the TCR cDNA template. Sequencing was performed on skin, taken from a tuberculin skin test site. These receptors all come from an adult in good health.

This clonotype was observed a few times. This chain joins TRBV19 and TRBJ1-1; the D gene is possibly TRBD1 (6 bases). From germline, CDR1 is LNHDA and CDR2 SQIVND (reference sequence). This CDR3 has 14 amino acids. V lost 6 bases, J lost 5 bases, and 16 bases lay in between. Written as DNA, the CDR3 is TGTGCCAGTAGGCCCGGACGGAGGGGGACTGAAGCTTTCTTT. Translated, it gives CASRPGRRGTEAFF.

The rearrangement joins TRBV10-3 to TRBJ1-1, with TRBD1 matching over 7 bases. CDR3 length: 13 residues. Germline CDR1 reads ENHRY; CDR2 reads SYGVKD. The V segment lost 7 bases and the J segment 5 bases; nucleotides outside the gene matches: 7. The CDR3 bases are TGTGCCATCATGGCCAGGGGGTTGACTGAAGCTTTCTTT. It is translated as CAIMARGLTEAFF.

This clonotype was seen repeatedly, ten times or more. The rearrangement links TRBV28 to TRBJ2-1, with D possibly TRBD2 on 5 matching bases. The CDR3 is made up of 15 amino acids. V was shortened by 2 bases and J by 2 bases, with 10 bases between the two germline ends. Germline CDR1 is MDHEN and CDR2 is SYDVKM. The CDR3 sequence is CASSLPGIAYNEQFF. DNA for the CDR3: TGTGCCAGCAGTTTACCCGGGATCGCCTACAATGAGCAGTTCTTC.

The V gene is TRBV15, the J gene TRBJ1-2; 7 nucleotides agree with TRBD1. V was pared by 5 bases and J by 2 bases, with 8 bases of the junction left unmatched. The CDR3 loop spans 15 amino acids. Germline V gene data show CDR1 as LNHNV and CDR2 as YYDKDF (reference sequence). CDR3 DNA sequence: TGTGCCACCAGCGGAAACAGGGGAGAGAACTATGGCTACACCTTC. Translation: CATSGNRGENYGYTF.

This clonotype was detected many times. CDR3 nucleotide sequence: TGCAGTGCTAGGCAAAAAGATAGACAGATGATGGGCTATGGCTACACCTTC. Encoded protein: CSARQKDRQMMGYGYTF. V gene TRBV20-1 combines with J gene TRBJ1-2; maybe TRBD1 (5 bases). The CDR3 consists of 17 residues. Trimming took off 3 bases at V and 4 bases at J, with 24 bases between the two ends. Germline CDR1 DFQATT, CDR2 SNEGSKA (reference sequence).